Shown below are 27 T cell receptor beta chains from a single sample sequenced in a study of identical twins. A single record per CDR3 protein comes from TCRdb applying MiXCR to the 5' RACE reads. Among 1.5 million to 2 million distinct CDR3 sequences listed, around 33% were seen once. The sequenced material came from cord blood. Receptors originate from a newborn girl in good health.

The chain is built from TRBV4-2 and TRBJ2-5; 11 bases are shared with TRBD2. TRBJ2-7 matches the DNA end more closely, so the J call is doubtful. The CDR3 covers 16 residues. The germline CDR1 and CDR2 sequences are LGHNA and YNFKEQ. The CDR3 protein is CASSRDGTSGPYEQYF. The DNA of the CDR3 is TGTGCCAGCAGCCGAGATGGGACTAGCGGTCCCTACGAGCAGTACTTC.

This clonotype showed up just a few times. The CDR3 region is CASSLRTTFADTQYF. As DNA, the CDR3 is TGTGCCAGCAGTTTAAGGACTACTTTTGCAGATACGCAGTATTTT. This chain uses TRBV27 with TRBJ2-3, with D perhaps matching TRBD2 (6 bases). Germline loops: CDR1 MNHEY, CDR2 SMNVEV (reference sequence). V was shortened by 2 bases and J by 4 bases, with 13 bases between the two germline ends. This CDR3 comprises 15 residues.

The chain joins TRBV20-1 to TRBJ2-4, with a tentative D call TRBD1 (6 bases). Germline assignment: CDR1 DFQATT and CDR2 SNEGSKA (reference sequence). The ends were cut back, 6 bases at V and 4 bases at J, with 13 bases in the middle. The length of the CDR3 is 13 residues. The CDR3 DNA reads TGCAGTGCCAGGCCAGGGGTGAAAAACATTCAGTACTTC. Residues: CSARPGVKNIQYF.

CDR3 residues: CASSLAERFYNSPLHF. The CDR3, as DNA: TGTGCCAGCAGCTTAGCGGAGCGGTTCTATAATTCACCCCTCCACTTT. J is TRBJ1-6 and V is TRBV7-2; D call uncertain. Between the trimmed V and J ends, which lost 0 bases and 3 bases, there was a span of 9 bases. CDR3 length: 16 amino acids. Looked up from germline, CDR1 is SGHTA and CDR2 is FQGNSA.

The CDR3 sequence is CASGSTGPYGYTF. Here the CDR3 DNA reads TGTGCCAGCGGCTCGACAGGGCCCTATGGCTACACCTTC. The chain links TRBV7-9 to TRBJ1-2; TRBD1 aligns across 7 bases. With 8 bases clipped from V and 4 bases from J, the junction kept 7 bases outside the gene matches. Germline-derived CDR1 and CDR2 are SEHNR and FQNEAQ (reference sequence). CDR3 length: 13 residues.

This rearrangement joins TRBV25-1 to TRBJ1-5; possible D gene TRBD1, 6 bases. Trimming removed 2 bases at V and 5 bases at J, with 13 bases between. CDR1 is MGHDK, CDR2 SYGVNS, per germline. The CDR3 runs 15 residues. The CDR3 DNA is TGTGCCAGCAGTGAAGGGCAGGGGAACTATCAGCCCCAGCATTTT. This encodes CASSEGQGNYQPQHF.

Here the CDR3 reads CASAGRLGQFF. Here the CDR3 DNA reads TGTGCCAGCGCAGGCCGCCTAGGGCAGTTCTTC. The chain recombines TRBV28 with TRBJ2-1; D gene uncertain. Germline V gene sequence: CDR1 MDHEN, CDR2 SYDVKM. CDR3 size: 11 residues. Trimming cost V 8 bases and J 12 bases, with 14 bases left between them.

The chain is built from TRBV2 and TRBJ2-2; unclear D gene. Germline V gene sequence: CDR1 SNHLY, CDR2 FYNNEI. V was pared by 4 bases and J by 1 base, with 7 bases between. The CDR3 has 14 residues. CDR3 nucleotide sequence: TGTGCCAGCAGTGGGAGACGGAACACCGGGGAGCTGTTTTTT. Translation: CASSGRRNTGELFF.

This clonotype was observed at least ten times. V and J are TRBV12-3 or TRBV12-4 and TRBJ2-7, with D possibly matching TRBD2 (7 bases). The CDR3 runs to 14 residues. V lost 3 bases and J lost 7, with 16 bases in between. Written as DNA, the CDR3 is TGTGCCAGCAGTTTGAGGGGGGGATACAATGAGCAGTACTTC. Translated: CASSLRGGYNEQYF.

The chain's CDR3 is CASSSGNVNTEAFF. As DNA, the CDR3 is TGCGCCAGCAGCTCCGGGAATGTGAACACTGAAGCTTTCTTT. The gene calls are TRBV5-1 and TRBJ1-1; D not resolved. Germline V gene data show CDR1 as SGHRS and CDR2 as YFSETQ. The length of the CDR3 is 14 residues. V was cut by 3 bases and J by 0 bases, with 9 bases left in between.

The V call is TRBV3-1, the J call TRBJ2-2; D possibly corresponds to TRBD2 (5 bases). The CDR3 extends over 19 amino acids. Germline CDR1 reads LGHDT; CDR2 reads YNNKEL (reference sequence). Trimming removed 0 bases at V and 2 bases at J, with 19 bases between. The CDR3 spells CASSQDRGRPRPNTGELFF. The CDR3 nucleotides are TGTGCCAGCAGCCAAGATCGGGGTAGACCGCGCCCTAACACCGGGGAGCTGTTTTTT.

The J gene is TRBJ1-4, the V gene TRBV10-2; D may be TRBD1 (5 bases). V gave up 2 bases and J gave up 7 bases, with 20 bases separating them. The germline V gene encodes CDR1 WSHSY and CDR2 SAAADI. This CDR3 has 17 residues. In nucleotides, the CDR3 is TGCGCCAGCAGTGAGCTGCCCCCGGGGATTGGGGGTGAAAAACTGTTTTTT. Translating it yields CASSELPPGIGGEKLFF.

In this sample, this clonotype turned up a few times. The V and J genes are TRBV20-1 and TRBJ2-7; 8 nucleotides agree with TRBD1. The CDR3 is 13 residues long. After removal of 3 bases from V and 3 bases from J, the junction contained 4 bases not matched to a gene. CDR1 is DFQATT and CDR2 is SNEGSKA in the germline V gene (reference sequence). The CDR3: CSASMDRVYEQYF. The CDR3, as DNA: TGCAGTGCTAGTATGGACAGGGTCTACGAGCAGTACTTC.

The chain recombines TRBV24-1 with TRBJ2-4; 7 bases match TRBD1. This CDR3 has 12 residues. The junction had 2 bases not matched to a gene; V was cut back by 10 bases and J by 3 bases. Germline values: CDR1 KGHDR, CDR2 SFDVKD. The CDR3 nucleotides are TGTGCCACGGGGGACAGCAAAAACATTCAGTACTTC. Encoded protein: CATGDSKNIQYF.

This clonotype was observed a handful of times. The gene calls are TRBV6-6 and TRBJ1-4; 10 bases are shared with TRBD1. This CDR3 has 15 residues. Germline loops: CDR1 MNHNY, CDR2 SVGAGI (reference sequence). V dropped 2 bases and J dropped 5; count of bases not matched to a gene: 2. This CDR3 is CASSYGQGVNEKLFF. Here the CDR3 DNA reads TGTGCCAGCAGTTACGGACAGGGGGTAAATGAAAAACTGTTTTTT.

This clonotype was seen only once. This could be a read error, since a much larger clone is one nucleotide away. This sequence joins TRBV5-1 and TRBJ2-6; D perhaps matches TRBD2 (6 bases). Germline-derived CDR1 and CDR2 are SGHRS and YFSETQ. The CDR3 consists of 15 residues. V was shortened by 0 bases and J by 3 bases, with 7 bases between the two germline ends. For the CDR3, the DNA is TGCGCCAGCAGCTTGGACGGGGGTGGGGCCAACGTCCTGACTTTC. Its protein is CASSLDGGGANVLTF.

This clonotype was found a few times. The J gene is TRBJ2-1, the V gene TRBV5-1; 8 nucleotides match TRBD2. The end of the DNA fits TRBJ2-7 better, so the J call may be wrong. The CDR3 length is 16 residues. Germline V lookup: CDR1 SGHRS, CDR2 YFSETQ. The CDR3 sequence is CASSRISGGADNEQYF. CDR3 DNA: TGCGCCAGCAGCCGGATCTCGGGGGGGGCTGATAATGAGCAGTACTTC.

This clonotype was counted between two and nine times. The chain joins TRBV20-1 to TRBJ2-7; D is unclear. With 1 base removed from V and 4 bases from J, the gap between germline ends came to 8 bases. The CDR3 extends over 12 amino acids. Germline V CDR1 and CDR2: DFQATT, SNEGSKA (reference sequence). For the CDR3, the DNA is TGCAGTGCTAGAGGTCACCAATACGAGCAGTACTTC. This encodes CSARGHQYEQYF.

The V gene is TRBV4-2, the J gene TRBJ2-1, with D perhaps being TRBD1 or TRBD2 (5 bases each). The CDR3 consists of 16 residues. From germline, CDR1 is LGHNA and CDR2 YNFKEQ. V was trimmed by 1 base and J by 6 bases, leaving 16 bases between them. As DNA, the CDR3 is TGTGCCAGCAGCCAAGGTCGTCTAGGGACCTGCAATGAGCAGTTCTTC. This translates into CASSQGRLGTCNEQFF.

This clonotype was seen more than once but under ten times. The V call is TRBV4-2, the J call TRBJ2-1; no clear D. V was clipped by 1 base and J by 0 bases, with 10 bases between them. CDR3 length: 16 amino acids. Germline CDR1 and CDR2: LGHNA and YNFKEQ. Here the CDR3 reads CASSQGTTSSYNEQFF. The CDR3 coding sequence is TGTGCCAGCAGCCAAGGGACCACGAGCTCCTACAATGAGCAGTTCTTC.

The chain couples TRBV6-4 to TRBJ1-5; D remains ambiguous. With 3 bases removed from V and 9 bases from J, the gap between germline ends came to 15 bases. Germline V gene data show CDR1 as MRHNA and CDR2 as SNTAGT. The CDR3 sequence is 14 residues long. CDR3 sequence reads: CASSETPNARPQHF. CDR3 DNA: TGTGCCAGCAGTGAAACCCCGAATGCTCGGCCCCAGCATTTT.

Comments on this clonotype: A much more abundant neighbour one base away suggests this may be a read error. V gene TRBV9 combines with J gene TRBJ1-2, with a tentative D call TRBD1 (6 bases). Germline assignment: CDR1 SGDLS and CDR2 YYNGEE. The CDR3 sequence is 14 residues long. The CDR3 reads CASGVGPGEHGYTF. Here the CDR3 DNA reads TGTGCCAGCGGCGTAGGGCCAGGGGAACATGGCTACACCTTC.

J is TRBJ1-4 and V is TRBV20-1; 7 bases agree with TRBD1. This CDR3 comprises 13 residues. Germline V gene lookup returns CDR1 DFQATT and CDR2 SNEGSKA (reference sequence). CDR3 protein: CTVGGGGGEKLFF. Here the CDR3 DNA reads TGCACGGTCGGGGGCGGAGGGGGCGAAAAACTGTTTTTT.

The CDR3 coding sequence is TGTGCCAGCAGTCCTTACGGGACTAGCGCCTTCAATGAGCAGTTCTTC. It translates to CASSPYGTSAFNEQFF. The chain links TRBV2 to TRBJ2-1; 10 bases line up with TRBD2. The CDR3 length is 16 residues. Germline CDR1 and CDR2: SNHLY and FYNNEI. The J segment lost 6 bases and the V segment lost 5 bases, leaving 10 bases of the junction unmatched.

The chain carries TRBV12-3 or TRBV12-4 and TRBJ2-3; maybe TRBD1 (6 bases). Between the trimmed V and J ends, which lost 4 bases and 4 bases, there was a span of 9 bases. The CDR3 extends over 13 amino acids. This CDR3 is CASSSGASDTQYF. Here the CDR3 DNA reads TGTGCCAGCAGTTCAGGGGCTTCAGATACGCAGTATTTT.

This rearrangement joins TRBV21-1 to TRBJ1-2. TRBV21-1 is classified as a pseudogene. The CDR3 extends over 14 amino acids. The chain's CDR3 is CASSKVGERDRYTF. Written as DNA, the CDR3 is TGTGCCAGCAGCAAAGTGGGTGAAAGGGATCGCTACACCTTC.

The gene calls are TRBV14 and TRBJ2-1; D perhaps matches TRBD2 (6 bases). V lost 1 base, J lost 9 bases, and 13 bases lay in between. The CDR3 spans 14 residues. Germline CDR1 reads SGHDN; CDR2 reads FVKESK. The CDR3, as DNA: TGTGCCAGCAGCCAAGGTCAGACTAGTCCTGAGCAGTTCTTC. As protein: CASSQGQTSPEQFF.